This T cell receptor beta chain originates from a study of blood T cells in healthy people across ages. Notes on the study in general: Samples with more naive T cells showed higher observed beta diversity.

Worth noting for this clonotype: The antigen is not known.

The second PCR ran roughly 6 to 11 cycles with a sample-barcoded 5' primer and J-beta primers. Template switching added a 12-random-nucleotide identifier to every cDNA molecule. TCRdb passed the 5' RACE reads through MiXCR, listing each CDR3 protein once. Of some 760,000 distinct CDR3 sequences listed, about 25% are singletons. The V end lost 8 bases, the J end lost 8 bases, and 17 bases lay between the germline ends. Germline lookup yields CDR1 MNHEY and CDR2 SVGAGI. This CDR3 spans 13 amino acids. The sample was also reused in another study, on T cells of mothers and their children. From that study: Samples were obtained from a few healthy Caucasian mothers and their six children. Extracted RNA, in its entirety, went into cDNA synthesis at about 1.5 ug per 15 ul.

The chain has TRBV6-5 and TRBJ2-3; possibly TRBD1 or TRBD2 for D (5 bases each). The origin of this receptor is a boy aged 5-17 years in good health. Material for sequencing was blood. In DNA, the CDR3 is TGTGCCAGCGGCGAAACGGGGCTCGGTACGCAGTATTTT. Its protein product is CASGETGLGTQYF.